This TCR beta chain was observed in a study of T cell responses to AZD1222 COVID-19 vaccine. Comments on this clone: Its specificity is unknown.

Libraries were prepared by immunoSEQ multiplex PCR; TCRdb keeps only in-frame clonotypes and omits some of them. This table has fewer than 180,000 clones, 92% appearing once. Study-wide results and limits: The donor group comprised mostly white British people and more females; the analysis possibly underestimated clonal diversity.

Trimming stripped 1 base from V and 0 bases from J, with 12 bases between. The germline CDR1 and CDR2 sequences are LGHDT and YNNKEL (reference sequence). This CDR3 has 16 amino acids. The source was peripheral blood, collected 28 days after the second AZD1222 dose. This chain joins TRBV3-1 (or the pseudogene TRBV3-2) and TRBJ1-2; D is unclear. This clonotype was sampled from an adult who received the AZD1222 COVID-19 vaccine. The chain's CDR3 is CASSQVFPRTNYGYTF. The DNA for the CDR3 is TGTGCCAGCAGCCAAGTTTTTCCAAGAACTAACTATGGCTACACCTTC.